The rows below give T cell receptor beta chains drawn from one sample of a study of beta chain features in type 1 diabetes. The assay was immunoSEQ multiplex PCR, and TCRdb's table has in-frame clones only and misses some. The sample contains roughly 240,000 clones, roughly 14% of which appear only once. The specimen sequenced was naive CD4+ T cells from blood. The receptors originated from a middle-aged woman in good health. The CDR3 runs from the conserved cysteine through the conserved F or W. The order of the fields is J gene, V gene, clone size, D gene, CDR3 DNA, CDR3 protein. The D gene is left open where the match is weak. Rows may omit the clone size; those that give it use once, few, many or a size class.

>TRBJ2-1|TRBV6-6|few|.
TGTGCCAGCAGTTACTCGACCTTGGCTAGTACCAATGAGCAGTTCTTC
CASSYSTLASTNEQFF
>TRBJ2-1|TRBV20-1|few|.
TGCAGTGCTAGATGGGCGGGCGAGCAGTTCTTC
CSARWAGEQFF
>TRBJ2-1|TRBV28|few|TRBD2
TGTGCCAGCAGTGCCCAGCGGGGGGGTAATGAGCAGTTCTTC
CASSAQRGGNEQFF
>TRBJ2-3|TRBV21-1|.|.
TGTGCCAGCACCTGGGGGACTAGCGTCGCTAGCACAGATACGCAGTATTTT
CASTWGTSVASTDTQYF
>TRBJ1-1|TRBV19|few|TRBD1
TGTGCCAGTAGTATAGATCAGACAGGGTTTTACACTGAAGCTTTCTTT
CASSIDQTGFYTEAFF
>TRBJ1-5|TRBV2|.|.
TGTGCCAGCAGTGAATGGGGCAGGGGAACACCCTCCCCCCAGCATTTT
CASSEWGRGTPSPQHF
>TRBJ2-5|TRBV7-2|.|TRBD2
TGTGCCAGCGTTACGAGGCTAGCGGTCCAAGAGACCCAGTACTTC
CASVTRLAVQETQYF
>TRBJ2-3|TRBV7-2|few|.
TGTGCCAGCAGCTTAGGACATCCAGATACGCAGTATTTT
CASSLGHPDTQYF
>TRBJ1-2|TRBV6-6|.|.
TGTGCCAGCAGTCCTCAGGGGAACTATGGCTACACCTTC
CASSPQGNYGYTF
>TRBJ1-2|TRBV7-2|few|TRBD1
TGTGCCAGCAGCTTTAGGACAGGGGCTCACTATGGCTACACCTTC
CASSFRTGAHYGYTF
>TRBJ1-2|TRBV29-1|.|.
TGCAGCCACAGGGCCAGAGCAGCTAACTATGGCTACACCTTC
CSHRARAANYGYTF
>TRBJ1-1|TRBV13|.|.
TGTGCCAGCACCACATGGGAGAGGATCATGAACACTGAAGCTTTCTTT
CASTTWERIMNTEAFF
>TRBJ1-5|TRBV5-1|few|TRBD1
TGCGCCAGCAGCTTGGGGACAGGGGGCCAGCCCCAGCATTTT
CASSLGTGGQPQHF
>TRBJ1-1|TRBV5-4|.|.
TGTGCCAGCAGCTTGCCGAGGGTGAACACTGAAGCTTTCTTT
CASSLPRVNTEAFF
>TRBJ2-3|TRBV15|.|TRBD1
TGTGCCACCAGCAGACGACAGGGGGCAGGAGATACGCAGTATTTT
CATSRRQGAGDTQYF
>TRBJ1-4|TRBV29-1|.|TRBD1
TGCAGCGTTGATCGGGGAGCGACAGGGCAAACTAATGAAAAACTGTTTTTT
CSVDRGATGQTNEKLFF
>TRBJ2-7|TRBV19|.|.
TGTGCCAGTATGGAGGGGTACGGTTACGAGCAGTACTTC
CASMEGYGYEQYF
>TRBJ2-5|TRBV2|.|TRBD1
TGTGCCAATCGGGACAGCCAAGAGACCCAGTACTTC
CANRDSQETQYF
>TRBJ1-1|TRBV7-9|.|.
TGTGCCAGCAGCCCAAGACCGGGGGATCACACTGAAGCTTTCTTT
CASSPRPGDHTEAFF
>TRBJ1-1|TRBV19|.|.
TGTGCCAGTAGTATCTCAAGGGGAACTGAAGCTTTCTTT
CASSISRGTEAFF
>TRBJ2-7|TRBV5-1|few|.
TGCGCCAGCACCAGGGAATTAACCTACGAGCAGTACTTC
CASTRELTYEQYF
>TRBJ1-1|TRBV6-6|.|.
TGTGCCAGCAGTTCCCCGCAGGGATTGTCGGACACTGAAGCTTTCTTT
CASSSPQGLSDTEAFF
>TRBJ2-2|TRBV5-4|.|TRBD2
TGTGCCAGCAGCTTGGTCCGGGGGGGCCCCGGGGAGCTGTTTTTT
CASSLVRGGPGELFF
>TRBJ2-7|TRBV6-5|.|TRBD1
TGTGCCAGCAGTTACCACGGACAGGGGGTCGAGCAGTACTTC
CASSYHGQGVEQYF
>TRBJ2-7|TRBV7-9|few|TRBD2
TGTGCCAGCAGCCGATTAGCGGGGGACTACGAGCAGTACTTC
CASSRLAGDYEQYF
>TRBJ2-7|TRBV4-3|many|TRBD2
TGCGCCAGCAGCCGTCACCTCCGGGGGGGGCCCTACGAGCAGTACTTC
CASSRHLRGGPYEQYF
>TRBJ2-5|TRBV25-1|.|TRBD2
TGTGCCAGCAGGGGAGCGGGATCGTACCAAGAGACCCAGTACTTC
CASRGAGSYQETQYF
>TRBJ1-6|TRBV7-2|.|TRBD1
TGTGCCAGCAGCTTAGAAAGGACAGGGCGTTCACCCCTCCACTTT
CASSLERTGRSPLHF
>TRBJ1-1|TRBV11-2|few|TRBD1
TGTGCCAGCAGCTTAGGTTTCCTGACGGGACAGAAGAACACTGAAGCTTTCTTT
CASSLGFLTGQKNTEAFF
>TRBJ1-1|TRBV10-3|.|TRBD1
TGTGCCATCAGCGGACAGGGCGAGCAAGCTTTCTTT
CAISGQGEQAFF
>TRBJ1-1|TRBV6-6|.|.
TGTGCCAGCCGTTCGGGTACTGAAGCTTTCTTT
CASRSGTEAFF
>TRBJ2-7|TRBV5-4|few|TRBD1
TGTGCCAGCAGCTTCCGGGACAGGGCCTCGAGTGAGCAGTACTTC
CASSFRDRASSEQYF
>TRBJ2-3|TRBV4-3|.|.
TGCGCCAGCAGCCAAGTGGGGACACATACGCAGTATTTT
CASSQVGTHTQYF
>TRBJ2-1|TRBV29-1|many|.
TGCAGCGTTGGAGGCGTGGCCACCCGTGAGCAGTTCTTC
CSVGGVATREQFF
>TRBJ2-2|TRBV19|.|.
TGTGCCAGTATAACACAGGGTTACACCGGGGAGCTGTTTTTT
CASITQGYTGELFF
>TRBJ1-1|TRBV9|once|TRBD1
TGTGCCAGCAGCGTACGACAGGGTTTGAAGAACACTGAAGCTTTCTTT
CASSVRQGLKNTEAFF
>TRBJ2-1|TRBV10-1|.|TRBD1
TGCGCCAGCAGTGACTCGGGGACAGGGAGAAATGAGCAGTTCTTC
CASSDSGTGRNEQFF